This section outlines one T cell receptor (beta chain) sequence together with its context. These data are taken from a study of T cells in Graves' hyperthyroidism and ophthalmopathy. The CDR3 is made up of 13 amino acids. Germline V CDR1 and CDR2: LGHNA, YNFKEQ. The V end was cut by 1 base, the J end by 3 bases, with 7 bases between. Amplification targeted TCR beta CDR3 regions from RNA transcripts. Researchers ran a first-round RT-PCR on the TCR CDR3 using the HTBI primer set. TCRdb independently ran MiXCR on the multiplex PCR reads; one entry per CDR3 protein. Here the sample spans roughly 700,000 distinct CDR3 sequences, roughly a third being singletons.

Sample: blood. This sequence joins TRBV4-2 and TRBJ2-7; weak D call: TRBD1 (6 bases). The clonotype originates from a woman in her 40s with Graves' hyperthyroidism. DNA of the CDR3: TGTGCCAGCAGCCAAGGGGACATCTACGAGCAGTACTTC. Protein product: CASSQGDIYEQYF.